One and the same sample provided the 9 T cell receptor beta chains below, sequenced in a study of T cells in women clearing cervical HPV infection. Some clones are missing from TCRdb's copy, which holds only in-frame ones; the method was immunoSEQ multiplex PCR. The table for this sample gives about 30,000 clones. The sequenced material came from blood buffy coat. The receptors come from a woman between 18 and 69 years old with a cervical HPV16 infection that either progressed to CIN3+ or cleared (not recorded which).

Worth noting for this clone: The read terminates 3 residues before the CDR3 end, so the remaining end is supplied by the germline J gene. V is TRBV19 and J is TRBJ1-2, with TRBD1 matching 8 bases. CDR3 size: 15 residues. Germline-derived CDR1 and CDR2 are LNHDA and SQIVND (reference sequence). Partial CDR3 DNA: TGTGCCAGTAGTATACAGGGGGCGTCCTACAATGAC. Encoded protein: CASSIQGASYND. Given in full, the CDR3 is CASSIQGASYNDYTF.

With respect to this clone: The read terminates 3 residues before the CDR3 end, so the remaining end is supplied by the germline J gene. This sequence joins TRBV2 and TRBJ2-5, with 10 bases aligning to TRBD1. V gave up 8 bases and J gave up 5 bases; unmatched junction bases: 8. This CDR3 is 14 amino acids long. Looked up from germline, CDR1 is SNHLY and CDR2 is FYNNEI. CDR3 amino acids: CASGGDRGAETQYF. The covered CDR3 bases are TGTGCCAGCGGGGGGGACAGGGGAGCGGAGACC.

Comment on this clone: The read is 3 residues too short to cover the CDR3 end, so that end is filled in from the germline J gene. This chain joins TRBV7-9 and TRBJ1-6; D is uncertain. V dropped 3 bases and J dropped 10 bases, with 7 bases sitting between them. The CDR3 is 12 amino acids. Per the germline V gene, CDR1 is SEHNR and CDR2 is FQNEAQ (reference sequence). Incomplete CDR3 DNA: TGTGCCAGCAGCTTCCAACGGTCACCC. It specifies CASSFQRSP. The complete CDR3 protein is CASSFQRSPLHF.

On this clone itself: The read terminates 3 residues before the CDR3 end, so the remaining end is supplied by the germline J gene. The chain employs TRBV2 and TRBJ2-7; 12 nucleotides agree with TRBD2. Germline V CDR1 and CDR2: SNHLY, FYNNEI. V trimming: 6 bases; J trimming: 3 bases; junction bases outside the gene matches: 3. There are 14 residues in the CDR3. The covered CDR3 bases are TGTGCCAGCAGGGTGACTAGCGGGGGCTACGAG. This codes for CASRVTSGGYE. The CDR3 in its entirety is CASRVTSGGYEQYF.

With regard to this clone: The sequenced fragment ends 3 residues before the CDR3 boundary, so the rest is inferred from the germline J gene. The chain is built from TRBV20-1 and TRBJ1-5; D remains unclear. V was shortened by 0 bases and J by 3 bases, with 9 bases between the two germline ends. The germline V gene has CDR1 DFQATT and CDR2 SNEGSKA (reference sequence). The CDR3 runs 14 residues. The CDR3 reads CSARDRHTNQPQHF. CDR3 DNA, as far as it was read: TGCAGTGCTAGAGATAGACACACCAATCAGCCC.

Notes on this clone: The CDR3 is cut off 3 residues early in the read; its end comes from the germline J gene. The chain is built from TRBV12-3 or TRBV12-4 and TRBJ2-2; 10 bases are a match to TRBD2. J was trimmed by 9 bases and V by 1 base; bases with no gene match: 8. The CDR3 extends over 16 amino acids. The part of the CDR3 DNA that was read is TGTGCCAGCAGTTTAGGGGCCAGCGGGGGGGCGAGGGAG. It translates to CASSLGASGGARE. The full CDR3 reads CASSLGASGGARELFF.

CDR3 DNA (partial): TGCGCCAGCAGCTTAGATAGGGGTAACTATGGT. Translation: CASSLDRGNYG. The full CDR3 sequence reads CASSLDRGNYGQYF. The chain combines TRBV5-1 with TRBJ2-4, with D maybe TRBD1 (5 bases). Sequencing ends 3 residues short of the CDR3 end; the germline J gene provides the rest. Germline V lookup: CDR1 SGHRS, CDR2 YFSETQ. The length of the CDR3 is 14 residues. The full variable domain, in which reference TRBV5-1 and TRBJ2-4 provide the parts outside the CDR3, is KAGVTQTPRYLIKTRGQQVTLSCSPISGHRSVSWYQQTPGQGLQFLFEYFSETQRNKGNFPGRFSGRQFSNSRSEMNVSTLELGDSALYLCASSLDRGNYGQYFGAGTRLSVL.

As concerns this clone: The read gets to within 3 residues of the CDR3 end, and the germline J gene fills in the rest. The gene calls are TRBV2 and TRBJ2-5; 7 nucleotides align to TRBD2. CDR1 and CDR2 (germline): SNHLY, FYNNEI. The CDR3 spans 13 residues. V was clipped by 5 bases and J by 4 bases; unmatched bases: 4. The CDR3 protein is CASSLAGVETQYF. CDR3 bases read: TGTGCCAGCAGTCTGGCGGGGGTAGAGACC.

Concerning this clone: The CDR3 is cut off 3 residues early in the read; its end comes from the germline J gene. The V gene is TRBV5-1, the J gene TRBJ1-1, with a weak D call TRBD1 (6 bases). This CDR3 contains 15 residues. V was cut by 3 bases and J by 4 bases, with 16 bases left in between. Germline CDR1 and CDR2: SGHRS and YFSETQ. The CDR3 region is CASSSQRGFVTEAFF. The CDR3 DNA, read in part, is TGCGCCAGCAGCTCGCAAAGGGGGTTCGTCACTGAA.